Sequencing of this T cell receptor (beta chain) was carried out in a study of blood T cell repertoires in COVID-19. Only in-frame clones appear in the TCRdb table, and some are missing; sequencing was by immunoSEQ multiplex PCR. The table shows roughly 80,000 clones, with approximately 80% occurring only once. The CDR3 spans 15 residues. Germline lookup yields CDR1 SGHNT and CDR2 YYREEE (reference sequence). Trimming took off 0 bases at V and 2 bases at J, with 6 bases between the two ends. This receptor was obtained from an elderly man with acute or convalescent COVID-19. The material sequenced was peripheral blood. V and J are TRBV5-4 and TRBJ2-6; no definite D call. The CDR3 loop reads CASSLEQAGANVLTF. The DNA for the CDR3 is TGTGCCAGCAGCTTGGAGCAGGCTGGGGCCAACGTCCTGACTTTC.